The 30 T cell receptor beta chains in this list originate from one sample, sequenced in a study of long-term antiretroviral therapy in people with HIV. Researchers report immunoSEQ v3.0 was run at survey level. This table comes from immunoSEQ multiplex PCR, and its TCRdb copy is limited to in-frame clones, with some not included. Of 20,000 or so clones listed, more than 65% are singletons. The sequencing here drew on unsorted PBMCs, taken at the start of antiretroviral therapy, before treatment. The receptors here all came from a man between 18 and 29 years old with HIV.

This clone showed up just once. J is TRBJ2-2 and V is TRBV6-1; 9 nucleotides align to TRBD2. This CDR3 is 14 amino acids long. V lost 4 bases and J lost 3; bases outside the gene matches: 0. From germline, CDR1 is MNHNS and CDR2 SASEGT. The CDR3 sequence is CASSGLADTGELFF. The CDR3 DNA is TGTGCCAGCAGTGGACTAGCGGACACCGGGGAGCTGTTTTTT.

V is TRBV18 and J is TRBJ2-7; weak D call: TRBD1 (5 bases). Germline V gene sequence: CDR1 KGHSH, CDR2 LQKENI. V lost 3 bases and J 5 bases, leaving 14 bases between the germline ends. The CDR3 is made up of 14 amino acids. CDR3 residues: CASSPRPGKDEQYF. The CDR3, as DNA: TGTGCCAGCTCACCGCGTCCAGGGAAAGACGAGCAGTACTTC.

The chain recombines TRBV6-6 with TRBJ1-5; perhaps TRBD1 as D (5 bases). The germline V gene encodes CDR1 MNHNY and CDR2 SVGAGI (reference sequence). The ends were cut back, 0 bases at V and 2 bases at J, with 5 bases in the middle. This CDR3 comprises 14 residues. The CDR3 loop is CASSYSGGNQPQHF. CDR3 coding DNA: TGTGCCAGCAGTTACTCGGGGGGCAATCAGCCCCAGCATTTT.

V gene TRBV28 combines with J gene TRBJ2-7; D possibly uses TRBD1 or TRBD2 (5 bases each). The CDR3 sequence is 12 residues long. The germline CDR1 and CDR2 sequences are MDHEN and SYDVKM. V lost 5 bases and J lost 7, with 12 bases in between. CDR3 sequence reads: CASSVWGSEQYF. CDR3 sequence (DNA): TGTGCCAGCAGTGTCTGGGGGAGTGAGCAGTACTTC.

The gene calls are TRBV29-1 and TRBJ2-1; no clear D. V was trimmed by 3 bases and J by 0 bases, leaving 3 bases between them. The CDR3 is 12 residues long. The germline CDR1 and CDR2 sequences are SQVTM and ANQGSEA. The CDR3 spells CSVDRSYNEQFF. In DNA, the CDR3 is TGCAGCGTTGATCGCTCCTACAATGAGCAGTTCTTC.

V usage is TRBV9 and J usage is TRBJ1-5; D gene ambiguous. Germline loops: CDR1 SGDLS, CDR2 YYNGEE. This CDR3 contains 14 residues. The V and J ends lost 3 bases and 4 bases respectively, with 11 bases between them. For the CDR3, the DNA is TGTGCCAGCAGCGCCGGCGGAGTAAATCAGCCCCAGCATTTT. It specifies CASSAGGVNQPQHF.

This clone has a handful of counts. The rearrangement links TRBV5-1 to TRBJ1-3; TRBD1 aligns across 7 bases. Germline CDR1 reads SGHRS; CDR2 reads YFSETQ. V shed 5 bases and J 1 base; nucleotides not matched to a gene: 3. The CDR3 runs 14 residues. CDR3 sequence: CASRSGQSGNTIYF. For the CDR3, the DNA is TGCGCCAGCAGGTCGGGACAGTCTGGAAACACCATATATTTT.

By sample fraction, this clone is medium-sized (0.01 to 0.1%). The CDR3 spells CASSLAPRGLISGNQPQHF. The CDR3 nucleotides are TGTGCCAGCAGCTTAGCGCCCAGGGGGCTCATTTCGGGCAATCAGCCCCAGCATTTT. J is TRBJ1-5 and V is TRBV7-9; 8 bases map to TRBD1. The germline CDR1 and CDR2 sequences are SEHNR and FQNEAQ (reference sequence). V lost 0 bases and J lost 2; bases outside the gene matches: 12. The CDR3 extends over 19 amino acids. The full variable domain, with the rest looked up from reference TRBV7-9 and TRBJ1-5, is DTGVSQNPRHKITKRGQNVTFRCDPISEHNRLYWYRQTLGQGPEFLTYFQNEAQLEKSRLLSDRFSAERPKGSFSTLEIQRTEQGDSAMYLCASSLAPRGLISGNQPQHFGDGTRLSIL.

The chain combines TRBV28 with TRBJ1-3; D call uncertain. V was trimmed by 6 bases and J by 3 bases, leaving 12 bases between them. The CDR3 runs 14 residues. Germline V gene data show CDR1 as MDHEN and CDR2 as SYDVKM. The CDR3 DNA follows: TGTGCCAGCAGCCCCGTGGGCCTTGGAAACACCATATATTTT. It specifies CASSPVGLGNTIYF.

V is TRBV28 and J is TRBJ2-1; 7 bases agree with TRBD2. CDR3 length: 14 amino acids. The V gene end was trimmed by 1 base and the J gene end by 7 bases; junction bases not matched to a gene: 4. Germline-derived CDR1 and CDR2 are MDHEN and SYDVKM. The CDR3 coding sequence is TGTGCCAGCAGTTTATCCCGGGGGGTAAATGAGCAGTTCTTC. Residues: CASSLSRGVNEQFF.

The gene calls are TRBV14 and TRBJ1-2; no firm D call. The CDR3 runs to 13 residues. The germline CDR1 and CDR2 sequences are SGHDN and FVKESK. Trimming took off 4 bases at V and 4 bases at J, with 10 bases between the two ends. The CDR3 sequence is CASSRKRSYGYTF. The CDR3 DNA sequence: TGTGCCAGCAGCCGAAAACGTTCCTATGGCTACACCTTC.

The V call is TRBV19, the J call TRBJ2-7; maybe TRBD1 (6 bases). In germline, CDR1 is LNHDA, CDR2 SQIVND (reference sequence). V was cut by 6 bases and J by 6 bases, with 12 bases left in between. This CDR3 contains 12 residues. CDR3 sequence reads: CASSPQGFEQYF. CDR3 nucleotide sequence: TGTGCCAGTAGCCCACAGGGATTCGAGCAGTACTTC. The variable domain in full, with the rest retrieved from reference TRBV19 and TRBJ2-7, is DGGITQSPKYLFRKEGQNVTLSCEQNLNHDAMYWYRQDPGQGLRLIYYSQIVNDFQKGDIAEGYSVSREKKESFPLTVTSAQKNPTAFYLCASSPQGFEQYFGPGTRLTVT.

This clone is deemed medium-sized. The rearrangement joins TRBV9 to TRBJ2-3; possible D gene TRBD2, 6 bases. This CDR3 contains 15 residues. Trimming took 3 bases from V and 0 from J, leaving 11 bases between them. Germline V gives CDR1 SGDLS, CDR2 YYNGEE. For the CDR3, the DNA is TGTGCCAGCAGCGATGAGGGACTGAGCACAGATACGCAGTATTTT. Translation gives CASSDEGLSTDTQYF. Full variable domain (rest looked up from reference TRBV9 and TRBJ2-3): DSGVTQTPKHLITATGQRVTLRCSPRSGDLSVYWYQQSLDQGLQFLIQYYNGEERAKGNILERFSAQQFPDLHSELNLSSLELGDSALYFCASSDEGLSTDTQYFGPGTRLTVL.

The V gene is TRBV19, the J gene TRBJ2-1; either TRBD1 or TRBD2 may fit D (5 bases each). Trimming shortened V by 4 bases and J by 6 bases, and 13 bases separated the two germline ends. CDR3 length: 14 residues. In germline, CDR1 is LNHDA, CDR2 SQIVND (reference sequence). The CDR3 here is CASSSGGPPNEQFF. The CDR3 DNA follows: TGTGCCAGTAGTAGTGGGGGACCCCCCAATGAGCAGTTCTTC.

This chain joins TRBV28 and TRBJ2-7, with TRBD1 matching 9 bases. The CDR3 contains 16 residues. Trimming at V came to 5 bases and at J to 1 base, leaving 9 bases not matched to a gene. CDR1 and CDR2 (germline): MDHEN, SYDVKM. Here the CDR3 DNA reads TGTGCCAGCAGTGAACGATGGGACAGGGAATCCTACGAGCAGTACTTC. As protein: CASSERWDRESYEQYF. The whole variable domain, remainder taken from reference TRBV28 and TRBJ2-7, is DVKVTQSSRYLVKRTGEKVFLECVQDMDHENMFWYRQDPGLGLRLIYFSYDVKMKEKGDIPEGYSVSREKKERFSLILESASTNQTSMYLCASSERWDRESYEQYFGPGTRLTVT.

V usage is TRBV19 and J usage is TRBJ2-2; possibly TRBD1 or TRBD2 for D (5 bases each). This CDR3 spans 13 amino acids. The V gene's germline CDR1 is LNHDA and CDR2 SQIVND (reference sequence). The V end lost 6 bases, the J end lost 6 bases, and 11 bases lay between the germline ends. CDR3 region: CASRIRDAGELFF. CDR3 DNA: TGTGCCAGTAGGATCCGGGACGCCGGGGAGCTGTTTTTT.

The rearrangement uses TRBV29-1 and TRBJ2-7; 7 bases line up with TRBD1. Per the germline V gene, CDR1 is SQVTM and CDR2 is ANQGSEA. With 2 bases clipped from V and 3 bases from J, the junction kept 7 bases outside the gene matches. This CDR3 is built from 14 residues. The CDR3 sequence: CSVELPGGVYEQYF. The DNA for the CDR3 is TGCAGCGTTGAATTGCCAGGGGGAGTCTACGAGCAGTACTTC.

The chain links TRBV9 to TRBJ2-1; TRBD2 agrees at 12 bases. V trimming: 2 bases; J trimming: 5 bases; junction bases outside the gene matches: 5. CDR1 SGDLS and CDR2 YYNGEE come from the germline V gene. CDR3 size: 16 residues. CDR3 residues: CASSVTLAGGNNEQFF. As DNA, the CDR3 is TGTGCCAGCAGCGTGACACTAGCGGGGGGAAACAATGAGCAGTTCTTC.

The gene calls are TRBV7-2 and TRBJ2-3; D might be TRBD2 (6 bases). The CDR3 is 15 amino acids. Trimming left V 8 bases short and J 1 base short, with 16 bases between. Germline V gene sequence: CDR1 SGHTA, CDR2 FQGNSA. The chain's CDR3 is CASSRTNLGTDTQYF. CDR3 in DNA: TGTGCCAGCTCCCGGACTAATTTGGGCACAGATACGCAGTATTTT.

The gene calls are TRBV19 and TRBJ2-7; either TRBD1 or TRBD2 may supply D (5 bases each). V lost 7 bases and J 2 bases, leaving 24 bases between the germline ends. There are 17 residues in the CDR3. CDR1 and CDR2 (germline): LNHDA, SQIVND (reference sequence). The CDR3 DNA follows: TGTGCCAGTATCGCCAGGGTCGACTACCTGGGAGCCTACGAGCAGTACTTC. Its translation is CASIARVDYLGAYEQYF.

This clone appeared a single time. CDR3 bases: TGTGCCAGCAGTGAAGACGGGGGACGGTATCAGCCCCAGCATTTT. Translating gives CASSEDGGRYQPQHF. This sequence joins TRBV6-1 and TRBJ1-5; possible D gene TRBD1, 5 bases. This CDR3 has 15 amino acids. Deletions cut 1 base from V and 5 bases from J, with 12 bases between. Germline CDR1 reads MNHNS; CDR2 reads SASEGT.

The chain has TRBV6-4 and TRBJ1-1, with D tentatively TRBD1 (6 bases). This CDR3 is built from 14 residues. Germline-derived CDR1 and CDR2 are MRHNA and SNTAGT. V lost 10 bases, J lost 3 bases, and 18 bases lay in between. CDR3 DNA: TGTGCCAATCTCCGGGGGCGCGGGTACACTGAAGCTTTCTTT. Translating it yields CANLRGRGYTEAFF.

The genes are TRBV27 and TRBJ2-1; the match to TRBD1 covers 8 bases. The germline CDR1 and CDR2 sequences are MNHEY and SMNVEV (reference sequence). J was trimmed by 5 bases and V by 6 bases; bases with no gene match: 15. CDR3 length: 17 residues. CDR3 in amino acids: CASRPYSTGQGDNEQFF. CDR3 DNA sequence: TGTGCCAGCAGACCCTACTCTACCGGACAGGGCGACAATGAGCAGTTCTTC.

The chain combines TRBV15 with TRBJ2-7; 7 nucleotides match TRBD2. J was trimmed by 3 bases and V by 3 bases; bases with no gene match: 11. In germline, CDR1 is LNHNV, CDR2 YYDKDF (reference sequence). There are 16 residues in the CDR3. The CDR3 is CATSRGGSGALYEQYF. The CDR3 DNA follows: TGTGCCACCAGCAGGGGGGGGAGCGGGGCACTCTACGAGCAGTACTTC.

This clone was recorded a few times. This chain joins TRBV18 and TRBJ2-5; 7 bases fit TRBD1. With V trimmed by 3 bases and J by 5 bases, 6 bases remained unmatched. Germline V lookup: CDR1 KGHSH, CDR2 LQKENI. The CDR3 contains 14 residues. The CDR3 spells CASSPNRGPETQYF. The DNA for the CDR3 is TGTGCCAGCTCACCGAACAGGGGACCGGAGACCCAGTACTTC.

This clone is classed as medium-sized. The V and J genes are TRBV2 and TRBJ1-1; the D gene is possibly TRBD1 (5 bases). The CDR3 is 15 residues long. Germline CDR1 is SNHLY and CDR2 is FYNNEI. V lost 0 bases and J lost 1, with 9 bases in between. CDR3 nucleotide sequence: TGTGCCAGCAGTGAAGCGGGACCCTGGAACACTGAAGCTTTCTTT. It yields the protein CASSEAGPWNTEAFF.

V usage is TRBV7-9 and J usage is TRBJ2-7, with D possibly matching TRBD2 (5 bases). The germline V and J ends were trimmed by 1 base and 5 bases, with 12 bases remaining between them. The CDR3 has 14 amino acids. Germline V lookup: CDR1 SEHNR, CDR2 FQNEAQ (reference sequence). The CDR3 sequence is CASSLDGLNDEQYF. The CDR3 DNA is TGTGCCAGCAGCTTAGACGGACTCAATGACGAGCAGTACTTC.

CDR3 DNA: TGTGCCAGCAGCTTCGGGCCGGATACGCAGTATTTT. Translation gives CASSFGPDTQYF. This chain joins TRBV5-4 and TRBJ2-3; D is ambiguous. Trimming removed 2 bases from V and 6 bases from J, with 7 bases in between. Per the germline V gene, CDR1 is SGHNT and CDR2 is YYREEE (reference sequence). The CDR3 runs to 12 residues.

The V gene is TRBV9, the J gene TRBJ2-1; D tentatively fits TRBD1 or TRBD2 (7 bases each). Trimming left V 0 bases short and J 9 bases short, with 19 bases between. The germline CDR1 and CDR2 sequences are SGDLS and YYNGEE. This CDR3 has 16 residues. Here the CDR3 reads CASSVGVGQGGTEQFF. CDR3 coding DNA: TGTGCCAGCAGCGTAGGGGTTGGTCAGGGGGGGACTGAGCAGTTCTTC.

The rearrangement uses TRBV18 and TRBJ1-1; perhaps TRBD1 as D (6 bases). The germline V gene encodes CDR1 KGHSH and CDR2 LQKENI. The germline V and J ends were trimmed by 3 bases and 8 bases, with 13 bases remaining between them. The length of the CDR3 is 13 residues. CDR3 DNA sequence: TGTGCCAGCTCACCCCATGCCGGGACAGAAGCTTTCTTT. Translated, it gives CASSPHAGTEAFF.